These 4 T cell receptor beta chains share one sample of origin, sequenced in a study of T cell responses to AZD1222 COVID-19 vaccine. The repertoire was sequenced with immunoSEQ multiplex PCR; TCRdb's copy has only in-frame clones and lacks some. The sample yields 140,000 to 150,000 clones, 80% to 95% seen once. The sample here was peripheral blood, taken on day 0 of AZD1222 vaccination. Source of these receptors: an adult in good health.

This chain joins TRBV4-1 and TRBJ1-1; D not resolved. The CDR3 spans 13 residues. In germline, CDR1 is MGHRA, CDR2 YSYEKL. V was shortened by 6 bases and J by 4 bases, with 12 bases between the two germline ends. The CDR3 sequence is CASSQIMGTEAFF. The CDR3 coding sequence is TGCGCCAGCAGTCAAATTATGGGCACTGAAGCTTTCTTT.

This clone came up once. The CDR3 is CASSLGLAGVAETQYF. The CDR3 coding sequence is TGTGCCAGCAGCTTAGGACTAGCGGGAGTCGCGGAGACCCAGTACTTC. The chain carries TRBV7-8 and TRBJ2-5, with TRBD2 identical over 12 bases. This CDR3 has 16 residues. With V trimmed by 1 base and J by 5 bases, 5 bases remained unmatched. CDR1 is SGHVS and CDR2 is FQNEAQ in the germline V gene.

This clone was picked up one time. This sequence joins TRBV9 and TRBJ1-4, with D possibly being TRBD1 (6 bases). The ends were cut back, 7 bases at V and 6 bases at J, with 13 bases in the middle. Germline loops: CDR1 SGDLS, CDR2 YYNGEE. This CDR3 contains 13 residues. The CDR3 region is CASGEGEDEKLFF. The CDR3 DNA follows: TGTGCCAGCGGGGAGGGGGAGGATGAAAAACTGTTTTTT.

The V and J genes are TRBV5-1 and TRBJ1-5; no definite D call. V was trimmed by 0 bases and J by 10 bases, leaving 14 bases between them. CDR3 length equals 14 residues. Germline V gene sequence: CDR1 SGHRS, CDR2 YFSETQ. Here the CDR3 reads CASSLEGGVGPQHF. CDR3 sequence (DNA): TGCGCCAGCAGCTTGGAAGGTGGGGTTGGTCCCCAGCATTTT.